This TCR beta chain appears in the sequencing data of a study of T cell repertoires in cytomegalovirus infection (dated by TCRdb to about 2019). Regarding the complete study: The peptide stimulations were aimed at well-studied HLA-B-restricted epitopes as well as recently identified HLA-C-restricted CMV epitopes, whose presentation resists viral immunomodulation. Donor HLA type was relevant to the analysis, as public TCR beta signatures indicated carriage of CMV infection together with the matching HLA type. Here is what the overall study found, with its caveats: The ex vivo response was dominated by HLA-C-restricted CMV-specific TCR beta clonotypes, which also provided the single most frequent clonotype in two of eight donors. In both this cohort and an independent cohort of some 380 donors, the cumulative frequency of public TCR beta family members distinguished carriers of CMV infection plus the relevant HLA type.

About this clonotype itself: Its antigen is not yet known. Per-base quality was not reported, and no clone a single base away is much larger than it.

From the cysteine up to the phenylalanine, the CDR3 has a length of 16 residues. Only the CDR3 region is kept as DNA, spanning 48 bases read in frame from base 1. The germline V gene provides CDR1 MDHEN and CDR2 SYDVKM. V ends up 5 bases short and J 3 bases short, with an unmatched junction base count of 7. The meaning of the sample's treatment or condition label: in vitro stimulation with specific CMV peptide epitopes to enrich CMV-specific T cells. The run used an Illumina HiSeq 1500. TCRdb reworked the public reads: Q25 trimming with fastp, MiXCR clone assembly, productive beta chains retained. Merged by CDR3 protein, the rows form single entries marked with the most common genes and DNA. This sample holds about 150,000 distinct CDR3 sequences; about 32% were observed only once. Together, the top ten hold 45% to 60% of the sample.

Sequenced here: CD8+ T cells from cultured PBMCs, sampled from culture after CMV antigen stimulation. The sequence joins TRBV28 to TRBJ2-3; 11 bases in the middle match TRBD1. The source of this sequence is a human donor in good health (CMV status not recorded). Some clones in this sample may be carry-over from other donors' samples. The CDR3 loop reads CASSQGQGATTDTQYF. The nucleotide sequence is TGTGCCAGCAGTCAAGGACAGGGGGCAACAACAGATACGCAGTATTTT. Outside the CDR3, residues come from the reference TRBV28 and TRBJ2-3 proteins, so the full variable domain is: DVKVTQSSRYLVKRTGEKVFLECVQDMDHENMFWYRQDPGLGLRLIYFSYDVKMKEKGDIPEGYSVSREKKERFSLILESASTNQTSMYLCASSQGQGATTDTQYFGPGTRLTVL.